The T cell receptor beta chain described here comes from a study of cytomegalovirus exposure and HLA in healthy donors. PCR primers comprised 60 Vbeta and 13 Jbeta primers. Sequencing used immunoSEQ multiplex PCR; TCRdb keeps in-frame clones, though not all of them. The table includes 60,000 to 70,000 clones, around three quarters detected once. With V trimmed by 4 bases and J by 2 bases, 6 bases remained unmatched. CDR1 SGHTA and CDR2 FQGNSA come from the germline V gene. The CDR3 spans 17 residues. Sequencing was done on a sample of PBMCs. The receptor comes from a middle-aged man in good health and CMV-seronegative. The V gene is TRBV7-2, the J gene TRBJ2-3; TRBD2 agrees at 13 bases. As DNA, the CDR3 is TGTGCCAGCAGCTCTAGGACTAGCGGGAGAAACACAGATACGCAGTATTTT. Translating gives CASSSRTSGRNTDTQYF.